These 27 T cell receptor beta chains originate from one sample sequenced in a study of siplizumab effects on memory and regulatory T cells. Profiled with immunoSEQ multiplex PCR; TCRdb holds only in-frame clones, not every one. The data contain about 56,000 clones, 95% to 98% of them singletons. Sequencing input: naive CD8+ T cells sorted from blood. The receptors shown here come from a human donor in good health.

J is TRBJ2-2 and V is TRBV5-1; TRBD2 aligns across 9 bases. The CDR3 length is 16 residues. Germline CDR1 SGHRS, CDR2 YFSETQ. After removal of 4 bases from V and 4 bases from J, the junction contained 8 bases not matched to a gene. The CDR3 DNA reads as TGCGCCAGCAGCCCTTATAGCGGGAGCAGCACCGGGGAGCTGTTTTTT. Translation: CASSPYSGSSTGELFF.

This clone has a handful of counts. The rearrangement uses TRBV19 and TRBJ2-1; D remains ambiguous. V lost 5 bases and J lost 4, with 6 bases in between. Germline V lookup: CDR1 LNHDA, CDR2 SQIVND (reference sequence). This CDR3 spans 12 amino acids. The CDR3 sequence is CASSPYYNEQFF. The CDR3 region has the DNA TGTGCCAGTAGTCCTTATTACAATGAGCAGTTCTTC.

The J gene is TRBJ2-5, the V gene TRBV5-6; D is unclear. This CDR3 is built from 13 residues. V was shortened by 1 base and J by 4 bases, with 8 bases between the two germline ends. Per the germline V gene, CDR1 is SGHDT and CDR2 is YYEEEE. The CDR3 loop reads CASSLSYGETQYF. The CDR3, as DNA: TGTGCCAGCAGCTTGTCCTACGGAGAGACCCAGTACTTC. Based on the CDR3 plus reference TRBV5-6 and TRBJ2-5, the full variable domain is DAGVTQSPTHLIKTRGQQVTLRCSPKSGHDTVSWYQQALGQGPQFIFQYYEEEERQRGNFPDRFSGHQFPNYSSELNVNALLLGDSALYLCASSLSYGETQYFGPGTRLLVL.

The CDR3 sequence is CASSELDRATDTQYF. The CDR3 DNA reads TGTGCCAGCAGTGAACTGGACAGGGCGACAGATACGCAGTATTTT. The genes are TRBV6-1 and TRBJ2-3; 8 nucleotides match TRBD1. CDR3 size: 15 residues. V dropped 2 bases and J dropped 3; count of bases not matched to a gene: 4. From germline, CDR1 is MNHNS and CDR2 SASEGT.

The CDR3 DNA reads TGTGCCAGTAGTAAGGGCCTAGCGGGAGGCAATGAGCAGTTCTTC. Translating gives CASSKGLAGGNEQFF. The chain is built from TRBV19 and TRBJ2-1; TRBD2 matches at 11 bases. The CDR3 sequence is 15 residues long. Germline CDR1 reads LNHDA; CDR2 reads SQIVND (reference sequence). Unmatched junction bases numbered 5, after V lost 4 bases and J lost 6 bases. Supplemented by reference TRBV19 and TRBJ2-1, the full variable domain reads DGGITQSPKYLFRKEGQNVTLSCEQNLNHDAMYWYRQDPGQGLRLIYYSQIVNDFQKGDIAEGYSVSREKKESFPLTVTSAQKNPTAFYLCASSKGLAGGNEQFFGPGTRLTVL.

The rearrangement joins TRBV27 to TRBJ2-7; 9 positions match TRBD1. The CDR3 covers 15 residues. Germline V gives CDR1 MNHEY, CDR2 SMNVEV (reference sequence). V dropped 5 bases and J dropped 3; count of bases not matched to a gene: 8. The CDR3 spells CASSTLTGGLYEQYF. The CDR3 nucleotides read TGTGCCAGCAGTACCTTGACAGGGGGACTCTACGAGCAGTACTTC.

This clone showed up just once. J is TRBJ1-2 and V is TRBV30, with D possibly TRBD1 on 5 matching bases. Looked up from germline, CDR1 is GTSNPN and CDR2 is SVGIG (reference sequence). V gave up 5 bases and J gave up 8 bases, with 21 bases separating them. This CDR3 has 14 amino acids. CDR3 region: CAWASEGRSWGYTF. DNA of the CDR3: TGTGCCTGGGCCAGTGAGGGGCGATCTTGGGGCTACACCTTC.

This clone came up once. This chain connects TRBV11-2 to TRBJ1-2, with 9 bases lining up with TRBD1. Germline trimming cut 2 bases from V and 8 bases from J; bases unmatched to any gene: 9. Germline lookup yields CDR1 SGHAT and CDR2 FQNNGV. This CDR3 has 15 residues. The CDR3 sequence: CASSLYQGQGKGYTF. In DNA, the CDR3 is TGTGCCAGCAGCTTATATCAGGGACAGGGAAAGGGCTACACCTTC.

The chain uses TRBV29-1 and TRBJ1-2; 10 bases fit TRBD1. The germline V gene encodes CDR1 SQVTM and CDR2 ANQGSEA. CDR3 length: 15 residues. Losses at the gene ends were 6 bases for V and 5 bases for J; bases not matched to a gene: 12. The CDR3 DNA is TGCAGCGTGAAGGACAGGGGGGGCCCCTTTTATGGCTACACCTTC. Translating gives CSVKDRGGPFYGYTF.

This rearrangement joins TRBV2 to TRBJ2-7, with 10 bases fitting TRBD2. CDR3 length equals 14 residues. The germline gives CDR1 SNHLY, CDR2 FYNNEI. Losses at the gene ends were 10 bases for V and 0 bases for J; bases not matched to a gene: 6. This CDR3 reads CATLIAGGSYEQYF. The CDR3, as DNA: TGTGCCACCCTGATAGCGGGAGGCTCCTACGAGCAGTACTTC.

The table lists this clone with a count of one. The chain combines TRBV7-9 with TRBJ2-7; D is perhaps TRBD1 (5 bases). Trimming left V 7 bases short and J 0 bases short, with 16 bases between. The CDR3 covers 15 residues. Germline V gene sequence: CDR1 SEHNR, CDR2 FQNEAQ (reference sequence). In nucleotides, the CDR3 is TGTGCCAGCACCGCCCCCGTTCAGGGCTCCTACGAGCAGTACTTC. Its protein is CASTAPVQGSYEQYF.

The CDR3 sequence is CASITSGPYEQYF. As DNA, the CDR3 is TGTGCCAGCATAACTAGCGGACCCTACGAGCAGTACTTC. The V call is TRBV27, the J call TRBJ2-7; 8 bases match TRBD2. The V segment lost 7 bases and the J segment 2 bases; nucleotides outside the gene matches: 4. CDR1 is MNHEY and CDR2 is SMNVEV in the germline V gene (reference sequence). The CDR3 runs 13 residues.

The chain employs TRBV7-6 and TRBJ2-3; the D is unclear. From germline, CDR1 is SGHVS and CDR2 FNYEAQ. The CDR3 is 12 residues long. With 3 bases removed from V and 2 bases from J, the gap between germline ends came to 3 bases. CDR3 DNA sequence: TGTGCCAGCAGCTTTAACACAGATACGCAGTATTTT. As protein: CASSFNTDTQYF.

The chain carries TRBV29-1 and TRBJ2-1, with 10 bases fitting TRBD2. Germline V lookup: CDR1 SQVTM, CDR2 ANQGSEA. CDR3 length: 17 amino acids. Trimming took 1 base from V and 0 from J; bases not matched to a gene: 6. This CDR3 is CSVEGLAGDSSYNEQFF. CDR3 in DNA: TGCAGCGTTGAAGGGCTAGCGGGAGACAGCTCCTACAATGAGCAGTTCTTC.

The chain has TRBV7-9 and TRBJ2-1, with no clear D. Germline V lookup: CDR1 SEHNR, CDR2 FQNEAQ (reference sequence). The CDR3 runs 13 residues. Trimming removed 5 bases at V and 3 bases at J, with 8 bases between. The CDR3 loop reads CASSPRNYNEQFF. The CDR3 region has the DNA TGTGCCAGCAGCCCTCGGAACTACAATGAGCAGTTCTTC.

This clone was counted once. The rearrangement uses TRBV7-9 and TRBJ2-1, with 8 nucleotides matching TRBD1. The CDR3 runs to 15 residues. V shed 1 base, J shed 3 bases, and the junction held 2 bases outside the gene matches. Germline V gene lookup returns CDR1 SEHNR and CDR2 FQNEAQ (reference sequence). The CDR3 here is CASSLGTGYYNEQFF. Here the CDR3 DNA reads TGTGCCAGCAGCTTAGGGACAGGGTACTACAATGAGCAGTTCTTC.

The rearrangement links TRBV14 to TRBJ2-7; TRBD2 aligns across 10 bases. V was pared by 2 bases and J by 8 bases, with 9 bases of the junction left unmatched. CDR1 and CDR2 (germline): SGHDN, FVKESK. This CDR3 contains 15 residues. The CDR3 loop reads CASSQPGLAPLQQYF. In nucleotides, the CDR3 is TGTGCCAGCAGCCAACCGGGACTAGCGCCCCTACAGCAGTACTTC.

V gene TRBV5-5 combines with J gene TRBJ2-7; D might be TRBD2 (5 bases). V lost 4 bases to trimming and J lost 6 bases, with 8 bases between them. CDR1 and CDR2 from the germline V gene are SGHKS and YYEKEE (reference sequence). The CDR3 is 11 amino acids. The CDR3 protein is CASSEEAEQYF. Here the CDR3 DNA reads TGTGCCAGCAGCGAGGAGGCCGAGCAGTACTTC.

The V and J genes are TRBV7-9 and TRBJ1-2; D gene uncertain. In germline, CDR1 is SEHNR, CDR2 FQNEAQ (reference sequence). This CDR3 contains 13 residues. V was shortened by 7 bases and J by 3 bases, with 12 bases between the two germline ends. The CDR3 sequence is CASTRDPYYGYTF. The CDR3 DNA follows: TGTGCCAGCACACGAGATCCGTACTATGGCTACACCTTC.

The chain employs TRBV5-6 and TRBJ2-7, with TRBD2 matching 12 bases. Germline CDR1 and CDR2: SGHDT and YYEEEE. With 4 bases clipped from V and 2 bases from J, the junction kept 4 bases outside the gene matches. The CDR3 sequence is 15 residues long. As DNA, the CDR3 is TGTGCCAGCAGCGGGTGGACTAGCGGGACCTACGAGCAGTACTTC. Amino acid sequence: CASSGWTSGTYEQYF.

The rearrangement uses TRBV11-1 and TRBJ2-1; no clear D gene. The CDR3 length is 16 residues. Germline CDR1 reads SGHAT; CDR2 reads FQDESV (reference sequence). Between the trimmed V and J ends, which lost 5 bases and 0 bases, there was a span of 14 bases. CDR3: CASSLNTGSSYNEQFF. CDR3 sequence (DNA): TGTGCCAGCAGCCTTAACACTGGAAGCTCCTACAATGAGCAGTTCTTC.

The chain carries TRBV30 and TRBJ1-1; no clear D. The CDR3 covers 12 residues. Trimming pared 0 bases from V and 8 bases from J, leaving 10 bases between. CDR1 and CDR2 (germline): GTSNPN, SVGIG (reference sequence). The CDR3 reads CAWSVPSPEAFF. In nucleotides, the CDR3 is TGTGCCTGGAGTGTACCTTCGCCCGAAGCTTTCTTT.

The chain has TRBV30 and TRBJ1-6; perhaps TRBD1 as D (6 bases). CDR3 length: 16 residues. V was pared by 6 bases and J by 0 bases, with 15 bases between. CDR1 and CDR2 from the germline V gene are GTSNPN and SVGIG (reference sequence). CDR3 DNA sequence: TGTGCCTGCCGCGGGGGCCGGAGCTCCTATAATTCACCCCTCCACTTT. Amino acids: CACRGGRSSYNSPLHF.

The chain recombines TRBV7-9 with TRBJ2-7, with a tentative D call TRBD2 (6 bases). The CDR3 covers 14 residues. Between the trimmed V and J ends, which lost 0 bases and 3 bases, there was a span of 9 bases. Germline CDR1 and CDR2: SEHNR and FQNEAQ (reference sequence). This chain's CDR3 is CASSLAGGGYEQYF. CDR3 in DNA: TGTGCCAGCAGCTTAGCGGGAGGTGGCTACGAGCAGTACTTC.

The gene calls are TRBV5-1 and TRBJ1-2; no clear D gene. The CDR3 runs 16 residues. Trimming stripped 0 bases from V and 3 bases from J, with 15 bases between. In germline, CDR1 is SGHRS, CDR2 YFSETQ. The CDR3 bases are TGCGCCAGCAGCTTGGCGGGCACCGTGGATGACTATGGCTACACCTTC. Translating it yields CASSLAGTVDDYGYTF.

The chain combines TRBV15 with TRBJ1-4; 9 bases map to TRBD1. V was pared by 3 bases and J by 7 bases, with 9 bases of the junction left unmatched. The CDR3 consists of 16 residues. CDR1 is LNHNV, CDR2 YYDKDF, per germline (reference sequence). The CDR3 region has the DNA TGTGCCACCAGCAGTCCAGGGACAGGGATGGTTGAAAAACTGTTTTTT. Protein: CATSSPGTGMVEKLFF. The full variable domain, completed using reference TRBV15 and TRBJ1-4, is DAMVIQNPRYQVTQFGKPVTLSCSQTLNHNVMYWYQQKSSQAPKLLFHYYDKDFNNEADTPDNFQSRRPNTSFCFLDIRSPGLGDTAMYLCATSSPGTGMVEKLFFGSGTQLSVL.

The chain links TRBV28 to TRBJ2-1; 8 bases match TRBD2. V lost 2 bases, J lost 6 bases, and 15 bases stayed unmatched. The CDR3 is 18 amino acids. Germline V CDR1 and CDR2: MDHEN, SYDVKM. CDR3 sequence reads: CASSLRSLAEQGFNEQFF. CDR3 nucleotide sequence: TGTGCCAGCAGTTTACGCTCACTAGCGGAGCAAGGGTTCAATGAGCAGTTCTTC.